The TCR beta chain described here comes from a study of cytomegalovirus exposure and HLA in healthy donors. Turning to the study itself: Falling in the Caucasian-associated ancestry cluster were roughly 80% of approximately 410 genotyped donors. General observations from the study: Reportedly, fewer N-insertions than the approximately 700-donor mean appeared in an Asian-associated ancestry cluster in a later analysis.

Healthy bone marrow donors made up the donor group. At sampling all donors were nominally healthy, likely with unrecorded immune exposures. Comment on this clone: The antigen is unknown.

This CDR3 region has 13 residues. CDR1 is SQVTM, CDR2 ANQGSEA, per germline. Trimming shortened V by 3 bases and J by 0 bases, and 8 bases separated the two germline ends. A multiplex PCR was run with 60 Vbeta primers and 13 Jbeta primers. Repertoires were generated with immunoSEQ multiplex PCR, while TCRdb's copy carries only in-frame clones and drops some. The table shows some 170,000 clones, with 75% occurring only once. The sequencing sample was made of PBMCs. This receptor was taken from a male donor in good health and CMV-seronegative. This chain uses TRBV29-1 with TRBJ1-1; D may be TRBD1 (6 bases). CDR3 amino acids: CSVETGMNTEAFF. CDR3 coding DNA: TGCAGCGTTGAGACAGGAATGAACACTGAAGCTTTCTTT.